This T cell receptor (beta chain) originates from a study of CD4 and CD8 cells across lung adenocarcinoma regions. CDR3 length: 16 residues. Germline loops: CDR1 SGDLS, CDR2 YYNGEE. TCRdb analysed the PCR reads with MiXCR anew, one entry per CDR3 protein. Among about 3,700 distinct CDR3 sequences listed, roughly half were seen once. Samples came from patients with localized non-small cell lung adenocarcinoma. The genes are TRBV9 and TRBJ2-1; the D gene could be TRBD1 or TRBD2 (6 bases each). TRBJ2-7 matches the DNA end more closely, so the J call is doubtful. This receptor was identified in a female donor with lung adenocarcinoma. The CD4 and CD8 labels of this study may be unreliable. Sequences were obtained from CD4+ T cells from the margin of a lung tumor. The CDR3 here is CASSVGGGRGDYEQYF. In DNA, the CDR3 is TGTGCCAGCAGCGTAGGTGGGGGGCGTGGGGATTACGAGCAGTACTTC.